This T cell receptor beta chain was documented in a study of CD8 T cells in Susac syndrome. Study observations and caveats: Only a relatively small number of individuals were included in the TCR sequencing and HLA analysis.

The sequenced target, TCR beta, came from blood CD8+ and CD4+ T cells. Both CD4+ and CD8+ T cells were negatively isolated, and TEMRA cells underwent FACS enrichment. Germline CDR1 and CDR2: KGHSH and LQKENI. The CDR3 is 15 residues long. The junction had 12 bases not matched to a gene; V was cut back by 3 bases and J by 7 bases. It was with random hexamers that about 0.45 to 1 ug RNA was reverse transcribed. With immunoSEQ multiplex PCR, TCR beta CDR3 was amplified across 54 Vbeta and 13 Jbeta. MiXCR was run by TCRdb on the immunoSEQ multiplex PCR reads, yielding one entry per CDR3 protein. Of some 100,000 distinct CDR3 sequences in the sample, 90% to 95% were seen once. Regarding this clonotype: The antigen is unknown.

This rearrangement joins TRBV18 to TRBJ2-7, with TRBD1 identical over 7 bases. This sequence originates from a human donor with multiple sclerosis. The sequencing sample was made of CD4+ T cells from PBMCs. The CDR3 is CASSPATGTAWEQYF. Written as DNA, the CDR3 is TGTGCCAGCTCACCTGCAACCGGGACAGCCTGGGAGCAGTACTTC.